This TCR beta chain is drawn from a study of shared clonotypes between healthy human individuals (dated by TCRdb to 2018 to 2021). With regard to the full study: The cohort comprised a couple of women and a few men aged 18 to 49 years. Per donor, leukapheresis produced somewhere between about 0.8 and 9 billion PBMCs. For each donor, CD4 naive and CD4 memory were each run on three plates, CD8 naive on two plates, and CD8 memory on one plate. To estimate repertoire size and how much clonotypes are shared between individuals, the study performed deep sequencing of blood TCR repertoires from 4 to 6 healthy adults. Libraries were prepared and TCR repertoires were sequenced by different laboratories using diverse techniques, in order to increase sequencing depth and limit assay-specific biases. General findings and caveats noted by the study authors: Approximately 5% of naive CD4, 3% to 4% of naive CD8, 2.3% of memory CD4, and approximately 0.39% of memory CD8 clonotypes were shared across several donors. Estimated clonotype richness was generally larger for naive than for memory subsets. Compared with non-shared clonotypes, the clonotypes found in all four sorted-subset donors had higher generation probabilities. The small number of donors limited the genetic and exposure-history diversity represented. Sampling was limited to blood, and TCR repertoires in tissue likely differ from TCR repertoires in blood. Based on pairwise subsampling, the degree of clonotype sharing among donors was expected to be affected by sequencing depth. Even with the large sequencing depth, rarefaction of the sorted-subset datasets indicated that sequencing was incomplete.

CD8 naive samples were obtained by positive selection for CCR7 among CD45RO-negative cells, yielding a CD45RA+CCR7+ population from which TemRA cells were excluded. The donors were healthy, HIV-negative adults with no recently reported acute infections or vaccinations. All donors were Caucasian adults living in Nashville, Tennessee, USA. Blood was obtained by leukapheresis, after which PBMCs were separated by Ficoll-Histopaque density gradient centrifugation and cryopreserved in liquid nitrogen vapor phase. Analytical flow cytometry was used to check the purity and quantity of every magnetically sorted T cell population. Genomic DNA was isolated from every sorted fraction and measured by UV absorbance on a Nanodrop 2000c. Reading the germline V gene gives CDR1 MGHRA and CDR2 YSYEKL. V is trimmed back by 0 bases and J by 5 bases, and the junction contains 11 bases that no gene match accounts for. Including cysteine and phenylalanine, the CDR3 has 18 amino acids. Of the read, only the CDR3 DNA is kept; its 54 bases are in frame from base 1.

Using the deep immunoSEQ assay, multiplex PCR amplified TCR CDR3 regions from genomic DNA. Genomic DNA extracted from each cell subset was distributed evenly over all wells of several immunoSEQ 96-well plates, and each plate served as one replicate. For sorted subsets, each replicate PCR was loaded with about 200 ng genomic DNA, equivalent to some 27,000 T cell genomes. Purified libraries were measured with a Qubit 3.0 fluorometer, size-checked on a Bioanalyzer 2100, and measured again with the KAPA Library Quantification kit. Each immunoSEQ 96-well plate was sequenced on its own single-read 150-cycle Illumina NextSeq 550 flow cell. The authors' pipeline ran thus. Because the immunoSEQ output included only junctional sequences and no quality scores, the filtering could not be the same as the filtering used for full-length reads. Sequences were annotated with PyIR, a Python wrapper for IgBLAST v1.9, using IMGT germline references to assign V/J genes and CDR3. Any read was removed if the V/J assignment was weak (E-value above 1e-6), the CDR3 was missing, or the read contained stop codons, out-of-frame junctions, or ambiguous translated residues. V3J clonotypes were defined as sequences sharing an identical inferred V gene, J gene, and CDR3 amino acid sequence. The percentage overlap between two repertoires was calculated by dividing the number of shared unique clonotypes by the size of the smaller repertoire. Richness of each repertoire was evaluated using RTK rarefaction, the Chao1 estimator, and Recon v2.1 estimates of unobserved clonotypes. For all TCRbeta clonotypes obtained by the gDNA method from a handful of donors, generation probabilities were computed with OLGA. TCRdb mirrors the immuneACCESS table, restricted to in-frame sequences. Some clones are absent from its copies; in checked studies, under half trace to an unresolved V gene, and the reason for the others is unknown. V, J and clone size derive from that table, while D and trimming were established from the DNA sequence. This sample comprises about 820,000 clones, 85% to 95% of them detected only once. Around 24% of the sample rests with the top ten.

Comments on this clone: Its antigen is currently not known. Base-call qualities are not available, and no considerably larger clone is one nucleotide away.

The sequence links TRBV4-1 to TRBJ2-1, and TRBD2 aligns with 9 junction nucleotides. The sequencing sample was made of naive CD8+ T cells sorted from blood. Per the publication, the cell subset or site label means: CD45RA+CCR7+. This clonotype originated in a young man in good health. For the CDR3, the sequence is CASSQDWLAGSVNNEQFF. The nucleotide sequence is TGCGCCAGCAGCCAAGATTGGCTAGCGGGGTCTGTTAACAATGAGCAGTTCTTC.